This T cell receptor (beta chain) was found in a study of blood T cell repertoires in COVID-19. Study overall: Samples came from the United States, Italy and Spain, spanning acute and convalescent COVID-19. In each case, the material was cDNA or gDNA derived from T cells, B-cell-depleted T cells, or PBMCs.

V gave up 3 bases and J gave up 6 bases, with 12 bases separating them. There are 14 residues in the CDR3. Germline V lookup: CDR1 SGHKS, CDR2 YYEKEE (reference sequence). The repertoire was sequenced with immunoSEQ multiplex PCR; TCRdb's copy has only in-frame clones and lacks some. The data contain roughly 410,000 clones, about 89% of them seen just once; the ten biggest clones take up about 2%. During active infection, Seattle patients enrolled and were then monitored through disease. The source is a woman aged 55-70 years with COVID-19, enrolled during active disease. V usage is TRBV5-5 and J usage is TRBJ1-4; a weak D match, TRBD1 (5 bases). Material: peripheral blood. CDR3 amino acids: CASSSQVAYEKLFF. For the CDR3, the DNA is TGTGCCAGCAGCTCACAGGTTGCATATGAAAAACTGTTTTTT. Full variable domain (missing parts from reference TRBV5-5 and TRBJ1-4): DAGVTQSPTHLIKTRGQQVTLRCSPISGHKSVSWYQQVLGQGPQFIFQYYEKEERGRGNFPDRFSARQFPNYSSELNVNALLLGDSALYLCASSSQVAYEKLFFGSGTQLSVL.